The sample holds one count of the clone carrying this T cell receptor beta chain. The data originate from a study of blood T cell repertoires in COVID-19. Background on the study: There were acute and convalescent COVID-19 samples, and they came from the United States, Italy and Spain. The cDNA or gDNA used as material had been derived from T cells, B-cell-depleted T cells, or PBMCs.

V was trimmed by 1 base and J by 4 bases, leaving 14 bases between them. This CDR3 contains 16 residues. From germline, CDR1 is SGHAT and CDR2 FQNNGV. In the source study's methods: Amplification of reference gene primers provided the estimated nucleated cell counts. Clones were sequenced by immunoSEQ multiplex PCR, and TCRdb holds only the in-frame ones, with some missing. V, J and clone size are taken as reported in that table, and D and trimming were inferred from the DNA itself. The sample yields about 200,000 clones, 75% to 90% seen once. This sequence was found in a man aged 60 to 69 with acute or convalescent COVID-19. Source material: peripheral blood. The J gene is TRBJ2-1, the V gene TRBV11-2; D unresolved. For the CDR3, the DNA is TGTGCCAGCAGCTTAGGGGCAGCCCTTTCATACAATGAGCAGTTCTTC. Protein: CASSLGAALSYNEQFF.